The 20 T cell receptor beta chains below were found in one sample sequenced in a study of blood T cells in healthy people across ages. A sample-barcoded 5' primer and a J-beta primer mix were used in a second PCR of about 7 to 12 cycles. MiXCR was run by TCRdb on the 5' RACE reads, yielding one entry per CDR3 protein. The sample contains approximately 320,000 distinct CDR3 sequences, 25% to 30% of which appear only once. The specimen was blood. Source of these receptors: a woman aged 70-85 years in good health.

CDR3 sequence (DNA): TGTGCCAGCAGTTACAACAGGAACACTGAAGCTTTCTTT. It encodes CASSYNRNTEAFF. The J gene is TRBJ1-1, the V gene TRBV6-2 or TRBV6-3; unclear D gene. Germline CDR1 reads MNHEY; CDR2 reads SVGEGT. V lost 2 bases to trimming and J lost 1 base, with 5 bases between them. CDR3 size: 13 residues.

The chain employs TRBV29-1 and TRBJ1-1, with D tentatively TRBD1 (5 bases). The CDR3 sequence is 14 residues long. Germline V gene lookup returns CDR1 SQVTM and CDR2 ANQGSEA. V was clipped by 6 bases and J by 0 bases, with 14 bases between them. DNA of the CDR3: TGCAGCGTCCGGGACGGACTCATGAACACTGAAGCTTTCTTT. This codes for CSVRDGLMNTEAFF.

The chain combines TRBV6-5 with TRBJ1-1; no reliable D call. The V and J ends lost 2 bases and 8 bases respectively, with 9 bases between them. The CDR3 sequence is 12 residues long. Germline V gene sequence: CDR1 MNHEY, CDR2 SVGAGI. In DNA form, the CDR3 reads TGTGCCAGCAGTTACAATGGGGAGGAAGCTTTCTTT. Translating it yields CASSYNGEEAFF.

The chain recombines TRBV20-1 with TRBJ2-1, with TRBD2 matching 7 bases. The V gene's germline CDR1 is DFQATT and CDR2 SNEGSKA (reference sequence). V was clipped by 1 base and J by 3 bases; unmatched bases: 6. The CDR3 has 15 amino acids. The CDR3 sequence is CSARVHREDYNEQFF. The CDR3 nucleotides read TGCAGTGCTAGAGTCCACCGGGAGGACTACAATGAGCAGTTCTTC.

The chain has TRBV7-9 and TRBJ2-7; D is unresolved. CDR1 and CDR2 (germline): SEHNR, FQNEAQ (reference sequence). Trimming cost V 2 bases and J 6 bases, with 8 bases left between them. CDR3 size: 12 residues. Here the CDR3 reads CASSLSKGEQYF. The CDR3 DNA reads as TGTGCCAGCAGCTTAAGTAAAGGCGAGCAGTACTTC.

The chain is built from TRBV20-1 and TRBJ2-3; D gene ambiguous. The germline V gene has CDR1 DFQATT and CDR2 SNEGSKA (reference sequence). This CDR3 contains 12 residues. V shed 3 bases and J shed 6 bases, with 10 bases lying between them. The CDR3 nucleotides read TGCAGTGCTAGCCCTTTAAAGGATACGCAGTATTTT. Translated: CSASPLKDTQYF.

The chain couples TRBV24-1 to TRBJ2-1; D gene unclear. The CDR3 is 11 amino acids. The germline CDR1 and CDR2 sequences are KGHDR and SFDVKD. Trimming removed 4 bases from V and 6 bases from J, with 3 bases in between. The CDR3 protein is CATSDRNEQFF. The CDR3 bases are TGTGCCACCAGTGACCGCAATGAGCAGTTCTTC.

The V gene is TRBV12-3 or TRBV12-4, the J gene TRBJ1-6; D gene unclear. V lost 5 bases, J lost 7 bases, and 12 bases lay in between. This CDR3 spans 14 amino acids. Here the CDR3 reads CASSLRIVNSPLHF. The DNA for the CDR3 is TGTGCCAGCAGTCTCCGAATCGTCAATTCACCCCTCCACTTT.

The genes are TRBV3-1 and TRBJ2-7; D gene ambiguous. Trimming cost V 3 bases and J 1 base, with 7 bases left between them. Germline CDR1 LGHDT, CDR2 YNNKEL (reference sequence). CDR3 length: 13 amino acids. The CDR3: CASSHQTSYEQYF. CDR3 in DNA: TGTGCCAGCAGCCATCAGACTTCCTACGAGCAGTACTTC.

This clonotype was counted many times. The chain combines TRBV28 with TRBJ2-4, with D possibly matching TRBD2 (5 bases). The germline V and J ends were trimmed by 5 bases and 0 bases, with 14 bases remaining between them. Germline V gives CDR1 MDHEN, CDR2 SYDVKM. This CDR3 contains 16 residues. The CDR3 loop reads CASSPLGSGAKNIQYF. The CDR3 nucleotides read TGTGCCAGCAGTCCCTTGGGGAGCGGAGCCAAAAACATTCAGTACTTC. Drawing the rest from reference TRBV28 and TRBJ2-4, the complete variable domain is DVKVTQSSRYLVKRTGEKVFLECVQDMDHENMFWYRQDPGLGLRLIYFSYDVKMKEKGDIPEGYSVSREKKERFSLILESASTNQTSMYLCASSPLGSGAKNIQYFGAGTRLSVL.

The CDR3 loop is CASSSGSEPNYGYTF. CDR3 nucleotide sequence: TGTGCCAGCAGCTCAGGATCTGAGCCGAACTATGGCTACACCTTC. V gene TRBV9 combines with J gene TRBJ1-2; no clear D gene. The germline V and J ends were trimmed by 4 bases and 2 bases, with 15 bases remaining between them. This CDR3 comprises 15 residues. The V gene's germline CDR1 is SGDLS and CDR2 YYNGEE.

This clonotype was seen repeatedly, ten times or more. The V gene is TRBV6-2 or TRBV6-3, the J gene TRBJ2-5; D ambiguous. The end of the DNA is better explained by TRBJ2-7, so the J call may be wrong. CDR3 length: 18 amino acids. Per the germline V gene, CDR1 is MNHEY and CDR2 is SVGEGT. The CDR3 loop is CASSYSTNSPGGYYEQYF. CDR3 in DNA: TGTGCCAGCAGTTACTCGACCAATAGCCCTGGCGGTTACTACGAGCAGTACTTC.

This clonotype was observed a few times. This chain uses TRBV5-1 with TRBJ2-1, with 7 bases fitting TRBD2. Germline V lookup: CDR1 SGHRS, CDR2 YFSETQ. The CDR3 loop spans 15 amino acids. V dropped 0 bases and J dropped 4; count of bases not matched to a gene: 4. Written as DNA, the CDR3 is TGCGCCAGCAGCTTGGGGCCAGCGGGGTACAATGAGCAGTTCTTC. Translated: CASSLGPAGYNEQFF.

The chain carries TRBV6-2 or TRBV6-3 and TRBJ2-5; the match to TRBD2 covers 16 bases. This CDR3 region has 19 residues. The germline V gene has CDR1 MNHEY and CDR2 SVGEGT. With 5 bases clipped from V and 5 bases from J, the junction kept 14 bases outside the gene matches. CDR3 sequence reads: CASSKAGTSGRAGKETQYF. As DNA, the CDR3 is TGTGCCAGCAGTAAAGCCGGGACTAGCGGGAGGGCCGGAAAGGAGACCCAGTACTTC.

V gene TRBV20-1 combines with J gene TRBJ2-1; no reliable D call. V was shortened by 0 bases and J by 3 bases, with 15 bases between the two germline ends. The CDR3 totals 16 residues. The germline gives CDR1 DFQATT, CDR2 SNEGSKA (reference sequence). The CDR3 region is CSARDRAGVGYNEQFF. CDR3 in DNA: TGCAGTGCTAGAGATCGGGCAGGAGTCGGCTACAATGAGCAGTTCTTC.

This clonotype was recorded many times. This chain uses TRBV12-3 or TRBV12-4 with TRBJ1-1; D remains unclear. V gave up 5 bases and J gave up 1 base, with 17 bases separating them. The CDR3 is 16 amino acids. The CDR3 loop is CASSPRRARGNTEAFF. CDR3 sequence (DNA): TGTGCCAGCAGTCCACGACGGGCACGGGGGAACACTGAAGCTTTCTTT.

The V and J genes are TRBV7-9 and TRBJ1-4; tentatively, D is TRBD1 (6 bases). The germline CDR1 and CDR2 sequences are SEHNR and FQNEAQ (reference sequence). CDR3 length equals 14 residues. V was shortened by 5 bases and J by 7 bases, with 14 bases between the two germline ends. CDR3 region: CASSPGATIEKLFF. The CDR3 DNA reads as TGTGCCAGCAGCCCAGGGGCTACAATTGAAAAACTGTTTTTT.

This clonotype was found many times. This chain joins TRBV6-5 and TRBJ1-2; D is unresolved. CDR3 length equals 13 residues. Germline V lookup: CDR1 MNHEY, CDR2 SVGAGI. Trimming took off 6 bases at V and 5 bases at J, with 13 bases between the two ends. CDR3 protein: CASSQSGGYGYTF. In nucleotides, the CDR3 is TGTGCCAGCAGCCAGTCGGGAGGATATGGCTACACCTTC.

This clonotype was observed many times. The chain couples TRBV5-1 to TRBJ1-1; possibly TRBD1 for D (6 bases). Germline CDR1 SGHRS, CDR2 YFSETQ. The CDR3 runs to 15 residues. Trimming pared 4 bases from V and 3 bases from J, leaving 16 bases between. The CDR3 is CASSPTPGADTEAFF. The DNA for the CDR3 is TGCGCCAGCAGCCCGACCCCGGGGGCTGACACTGAAGCTTTCTTT.

This clonotype was observed a few times. The chain has TRBV9 and TRBJ1-1, with D hard to call. V lost 2 bases, J lost 8 bases, and 13 bases lay in between. This CDR3 contains 13 residues. Germline assignment: CDR1 SGDLS and CDR2 YYNGEE. The CDR3 spells CASSVDRMSEAFF. DNA for the CDR3: TGTGCCAGCAGCGTGGACCGCATGAGCGAAGCTTTCTTT.